This T cell receptor beta chain comes out of a study of T cell responses to AZD1222 COVID-19 vaccine. Germline CDR1 and CDR2: SGDLS and YYNGEE. After removal of 0 bases from V and 0 bases from J, the junction contained 5 bases not matched to a gene. This CDR3 spans 16 amino acids. Clones were sequenced by immunoSEQ multiplex PCR, and TCRdb holds only the in-frame ones, with some missing. Of tens of thousands of clones listed, approximately 89% are singletons. The TCR comes from an adult who received the AZD1222 COVID-19 vaccine. Sequencing was performed on peripheral blood, taken 28 days after the second AZD1222 dose. The chain employs TRBV9 and TRBJ2-5; TRBD2 matches 7 bases. CDR3 in DNA: TGTGCCAGCAGCGTAGGGGGAGGGATTGACCAAGAGACCCAGTACTTC. Amino acids: CASSVGGGIDQETQYF.